These 20 T cell receptor beta chains came from one sample sequenced in a study of T cell responses to AZD1222 COVID-19 vaccine. The protocol was immunoSEQ multiplex PCR, while the TCRdb copy is restricted to in-frame clones and leaves out a portion. The profile shows 250,000 or so clones, just over 90% of them singletons. Sequencing was performed on peripheral blood, taken on day 0 of AZD1222 vaccination. Receptor source: an adult in good health.

The chain combines TRBV6-5 with TRBJ1-1; possible D gene TRBD1, 6 bases. Per germline, CDR1 MNHEY and CDR2 SVGAGI. The V end was cut by 6 bases, the J end by 1 base, with 15 bases between. The CDR3 covers 15 residues. CDR3 sequence reads: CASRPPRQANTEAFF. The CDR3 DNA reads as TGTGCCAGCAGGCCCCCACGACAGGCGAACACTGAAGCTTTCTTT.

This chain connects TRBV7-2 to TRBJ2-7, with D possibly matching TRBD2 (6 bases). The germline gives CDR1 SGHTA, CDR2 FQGNSA. Trimming took 3 bases from V and 3 from J, leaving 12 bases between them. The CDR3 has 14 amino acids. CDR3 DNA: TGTGCCAGCAGCTTTAGTAGGGGAGGCTACGAGCAGTACTTC. Residues: CASSFSRGGYEQYF.

This sequence joins TRBV28 and TRBJ2-7, with D maybe TRBD1 (6 bases). The CDR3 is 15 amino acids. The germline gives CDR1 MDHEN, CDR2 SYDVKM. V was clipped by 7 bases and J by 2 bases, with 18 bases between them. CDR3 sequence (DNA): TGTGCCAGCAACCCACTCAAGGGGGTGACCTACGAGCAGTACTTC. Translating gives CASNPLKGVTYEQYF.

This clone showed up just a few times. The chain carries TRBV7-8 and TRBJ2-5; D is unclear. This CDR3 is 13 amino acids long. Germline V lookup: CDR1 SGHVS, CDR2 FQNEAQ. The V gene lost 4 bases and the J gene lost 7 bases, with 13 bases spanning the gap. CDR3 residues: CASSSGAFWTQYF. For the CDR3, the DNA is TGTGCCAGCAGCTCCGGTGCCTTCTGGACCCAGTACTTC.

The V gene is TRBV28, the J gene TRBJ1-5; D is unresolved. V gave up 6 bases and J gave up 4 bases, with 22 bases separating them. Germline CDR1 MDHEN, CDR2 SYDVKM. The CDR3 is 17 residues long. The CDR3 coding sequence is TGTGCCAGCAGGACCACCAAGGGAGGGTCCCGAAATCAGCCCCAGCATTTT. Protein sequence: CASRTTKGGSRNQPQHF.

This clone has only one observation. The J gene is TRBJ1-1, the V gene TRBV29-1, with 8 nucleotides matching TRBD1. V trimming: 7 bases; J trimming: 1 base; junction bases outside the gene matches: 8. Per germline, CDR1 SQVTM and CDR2 ANQGSEA. The CDR3 length is 14 residues. Here the CDR3 DNA reads TGCAGCGGAAGGCGACAGGGGACGAACACTGAAGCTTTCTTT. It specifies CSGRRQGTNTEAFF.

This chain connects TRBV7-9 to TRBJ1-2, with TRBD1 as a possible D gene (6 bases). This CDR3 spans 14 amino acids. Germline-derived CDR1 and CDR2 are SEHNR and FQNEAQ (reference sequence). V lost 0 bases to trimming and J lost 6 bases, with 11 bases between them. In DNA, the CDR3 is TGTGCCAGCAGCTTAGCGACGGGGGCAAATGGCTACACCTTC. This gives the protein CASSLATGANGYTF.

Details on this clone: One base away lies a much larger clone, so this may be a sequencing read error. The gene calls are TRBV2 and TRBJ1-2, with 7 bases matching TRBD1. Germline CDR1 is SNHLY and CDR2 is FYNNEI. The CDR3 has 13 residues. Trimming removed 6 bases from V and 4 bases from J; junction bases left unmatched: 5. The CDR3: CASRGGTTYGYTF. DNA for the CDR3: TGTGCCAGCAGAGGGGGCACAACCTATGGCTACACCTTC. The full variable domain, completed using reference TRBV2 and TRBJ1-2, is EPEVTQTPSHQVTQMGQEVILRCVPISNHLYFYWYRQILGQKVEFLVSFYNNEISEKSEIFDDQFSVERPDGSNFTLKIRSTKLEDSAMYFCASRGGTTYGYTFGSGTRLTVV.

The rearrangement joins TRBV28 to TRBJ1-6, with 7 bases matching TRBD1. Germline CDR1 is MDHEN and CDR2 is SYDVKM. The CDR3 is 15 amino acids. Unmatched junction bases numbered 6, after V lost 6 bases and J lost 4 bases. The CDR3 loop is CASRGQANYNSPLHF. For the CDR3, the DNA is TGTGCCAGCAGAGGACAGGCGAATTATAATTCACCCCTCCACTTT.

The chain joins TRBV7-9 to TRBJ2-7, with D possibly being TRBD2 (5 bases). V was shortened by 5 bases and J by 6 bases, with 11 bases between the two germline ends. The CDR3 length is 12 residues. Germline CDR1 is SEHNR and CDR2 is FQNEAQ (reference sequence). In DNA, the CDR3 is TGTGCCAGCAGCCAACAGCGGCCCGAGCAGTACTTC. This codes for CASSQQRPEQYF.

The CDR3 protein is CASSKGGSTDTQYF. CDR3 sequence (DNA): TGTGCCAGCAGTAAGGGAGGGAGCACAGATACGCAGTATTTT. This chain uses TRBV7-8 with TRBJ2-3; 7 bases are shared with TRBD2. Germline V lookup: CDR1 SGHVS, CDR2 FQNEAQ. V was clipped by 6 bases and J by 0 bases; unmatched bases: 3. The CDR3 contains 14 residues.

J is TRBJ2-1 and V is TRBV5-1; TRBD2 agrees at 13 bases. From germline, CDR1 is SGHRS and CDR2 YFSETQ. The CDR3 has 17 amino acids. Germline trimming cut 4 bases from V and 2 bases from J; bases unmatched to any gene: 6. The CDR3 nucleotides read TGCGCCAGCAGCAGCGGACTAGCGGGGGCCGCCTACAATGAGCAGTTCTTC. Translated, it gives CASSSGLAGAAYNEQFF.

The chain links TRBV5-6 to TRBJ2-3; D is unclear. V was shortened by 4 bases and J by 1 base, with 10 bases between the two germline ends. CDR1 and CDR2 from the germline V gene are SGHDT and YYEEEE. The CDR3 consists of 14 residues. CDR3: CASSLLSGTDTQYF. The CDR3 DNA follows: TGTGCCAGCAGCCTGTTATCCGGCACAGATACGCAGTATTTT.

This rearrangement joins TRBV7-2 to TRBJ2-7, with 12 bases identical to TRBD2. Germline CDR1 is SGHTA and CDR2 is FQGNSA. V was clipped by 0 bases and J by 0 bases; unmatched bases: 3. This CDR3 contains 17 residues. This CDR3 reads CASSLAASGRASYEQYF. DNA for the CDR3: TGTGCCAGCAGCTTAGCGGCTAGCGGGAGGGCCTCCTACGAGCAGTACTTC.

This clone was seen a single time. The CDR3 spells CASSLGGQGADTQYF. CDR3 nucleotide sequence: TGTGCCAGCAGCTTGGGTGGACAGGGTGCAGATACGCAGTATTTT. The chain combines TRBV5-6 with TRBJ2-3; 8 bases are shared with TRBD1. The CDR3 runs 15 residues. J lost 4 bases, V lost 0 bases, and 4 bases had no gene match. The germline gives CDR1 SGHDT, CDR2 YYEEEE.

The chain combines TRBV7-9 with TRBJ1-1; D may be TRBD1 (6 bases). This CDR3 has 14 residues. Between the trimmed V and J ends, which lost 0 bases and 4 bases, there was a span of 9 bases. Per the germline V gene, CDR1 is SEHNR and CDR2 is FQNEAQ (reference sequence). Here the CDR3 DNA reads TGTGCCAGCAGCTTAGCATGGGGGCCCACTGAAGCTTTCTTT. It specifies CASSLAWGPTEAFF. The entire variable domain, with the rest obtained from reference TRBV7-9 and TRBJ1-1, is as follows: DTGVSQNPRHKITKRGQNVTFRCDPISEHNRLYWYRQTLGQGPEFLTYFQNEAQLEKSRLLSDRFSAERPKGSFSTLEIQRTEQGDSAMYLCASSLAWGPTEAFFGQGTRLTVV.

J is TRBJ2-3 and V is TRBV10-3; TRBD1 might be the D (6 bases). In germline, CDR1 is ENHRY, CDR2 SYGVKD. The V end lost 3 bases, the J end lost 2 bases, and 15 bases lay between the germline ends. This CDR3 spans 16 amino acids. Here the CDR3 DNA reads TGTGCCATCAGTGAAGGGTTGACAGGAAACACAGATACGCAGTATTTT. Its translation is CAISEGLTGNTDTQYF.

This clone was seen a single time. The J gene is TRBJ1-5, the V gene TRBV2, with TRBD1 identical over 10 bases. The V segment lost 5 bases and the J segment 0 bases; nucleotides outside the gene matches: 10. The germline V gene has CDR1 SNHLY and CDR2 FYNNEI. CDR3 size: 18 residues. The CDR3 DNA reads TGTGCCAGCAGTCAGCGTCTTGGGACAGGGGCTAGCAATCAGCCCCAGCATTTT. The encoded protein is CASSQRLGTGASNQPQHF.

V gene TRBV18 combines with J gene TRBJ1-6; no clear D. Germline V CDR1 and CDR2: KGHSH, LQKENI. V lost 3 bases and J lost 7, with 13 bases in between. There are 15 residues in the CDR3. The CDR3 nucleotides are TGTGCCAGCTCACCGCTAGGGAATTGGAATTCACCCCTCCACTTT. This encodes CASSPLGNWNSPLHF.

The chain has TRBV30 and TRBJ1-2, with 8 bases aligning to TRBD1. With V trimmed by 7 bases and J by 5 bases, 9 bases remained unmatched. Germline CDR1 is GTSNPN and CDR2 is SVGIG (reference sequence). The CDR3 sequence is 13 residues long. The CDR3 nucleotides are TGTGCCTCCCACAGGGGGACGGGGTATGGCTACACCTTC. Residues: CASHRGTGYGYTF.